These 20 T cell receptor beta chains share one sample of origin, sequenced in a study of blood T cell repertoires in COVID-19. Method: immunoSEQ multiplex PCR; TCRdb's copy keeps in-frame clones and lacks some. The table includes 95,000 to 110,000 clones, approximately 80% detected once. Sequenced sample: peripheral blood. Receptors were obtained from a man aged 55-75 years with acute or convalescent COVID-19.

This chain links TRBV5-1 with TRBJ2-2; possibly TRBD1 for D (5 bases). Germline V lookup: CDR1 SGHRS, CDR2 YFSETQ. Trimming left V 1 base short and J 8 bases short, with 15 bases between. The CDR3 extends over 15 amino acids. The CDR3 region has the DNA TGCGCCAGCAGCTTGAGGGGTTCCCCCTGGGGGGAGCTGTTTTTT. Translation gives CASSLRGSPWGELFF. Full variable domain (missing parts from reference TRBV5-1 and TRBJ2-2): KAGVTQTPRYLIKTRGQQVTLSCSPISGHRSVSWYQQTPGQGLQFLFEYFSETQRNKGNFPGRFSGRQFSNSRSEMNVSTLELGDSALYLCASSLRGSPWGELFFGEGSRLTVL.

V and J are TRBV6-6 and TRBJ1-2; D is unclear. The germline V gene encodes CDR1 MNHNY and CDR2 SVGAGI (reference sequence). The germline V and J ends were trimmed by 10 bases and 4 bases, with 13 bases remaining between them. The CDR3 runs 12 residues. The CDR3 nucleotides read TGTGCCAACGGAGGGTCCTTCTATGGCTACACCTTC. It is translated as CANGGSFYGYTF.

The CDR3 DNA reads as TGTGCCAGCAGCCGCGTTGAAGCTTTCTTT. Residues: CASSRVEAFF. The V gene is TRBV28, the J gene TRBJ1-1; D is uncertain. V dropped 6 bases and J dropped 7 bases, with 6 bases sitting between them. The germline V gene has CDR1 MDHEN and CDR2 SYDVKM. CDR3 size: 10 residues.

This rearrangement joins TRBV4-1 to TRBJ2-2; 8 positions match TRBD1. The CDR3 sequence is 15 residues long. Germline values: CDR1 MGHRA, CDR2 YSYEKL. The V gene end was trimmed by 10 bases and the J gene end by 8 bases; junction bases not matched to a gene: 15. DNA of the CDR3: TGCGCCACTGCAGAGGGGACAGGTATCGTTGGGGAGCTGTTTTTT. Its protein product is CATAEGTGIVGELFF.

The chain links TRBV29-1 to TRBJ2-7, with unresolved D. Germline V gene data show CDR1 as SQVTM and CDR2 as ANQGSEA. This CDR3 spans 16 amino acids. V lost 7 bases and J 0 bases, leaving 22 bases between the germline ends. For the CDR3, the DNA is TGCAGCGCGAACCAGCCTACAGAGTTCTTCTCCTACGAGCAGTACTTC. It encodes CSANQPTEFFSYEQYF.

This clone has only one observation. Written as DNA, the CDR3 is TGTGCCAGCAGCCAAGCCCTCGGGTCTTCCGGGGAGCTGTTTTTT. Its protein product is CASSQALGSSGELFF. V and J are TRBV3-1 (or the pseudogene TRBV3-2) and TRBJ2-2; no firm D call. This CDR3 is 15 amino acids long. In germline, CDR1 is LGHDT, CDR2 YNNKEL (reference sequence). V was pared by 1 base and J by 6 bases, with 12 bases between.

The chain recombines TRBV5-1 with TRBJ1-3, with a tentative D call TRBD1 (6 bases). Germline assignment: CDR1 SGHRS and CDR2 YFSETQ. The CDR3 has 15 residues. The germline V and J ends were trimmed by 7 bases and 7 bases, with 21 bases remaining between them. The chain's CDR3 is CASADRTGIGNTIYF. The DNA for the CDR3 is TGCGCCAGCGCTGACAGGACTGGAATAGGGAACACCATATATTTT.

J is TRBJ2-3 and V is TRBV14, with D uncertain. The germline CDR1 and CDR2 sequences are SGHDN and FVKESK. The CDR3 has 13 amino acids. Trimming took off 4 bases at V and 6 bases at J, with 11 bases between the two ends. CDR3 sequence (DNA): TGTGCCAGCAGCCGAATCGGTGTTGATACGCAGTATTTT. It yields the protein CASSRIGVDTQYF.

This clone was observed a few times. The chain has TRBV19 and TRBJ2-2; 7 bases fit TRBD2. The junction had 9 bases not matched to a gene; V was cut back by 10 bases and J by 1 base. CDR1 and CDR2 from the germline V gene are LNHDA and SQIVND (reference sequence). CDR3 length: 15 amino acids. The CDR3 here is CATQRVAGNTGELFF. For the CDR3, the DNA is TGTGCCACCCAGCGAGTAGCGGGGAACACCGGGGAGCTGTTTTTT. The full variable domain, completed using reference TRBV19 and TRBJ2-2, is DGGITQSPKYLFRKEGQNVTLSCEQNLNHDAMYWYRQDPGQGLRLIYYSQIVNDFQKGDIAEGYSVSREKKESFPLTVTSAQKNPTAFYLCATQRVAGNTGELFFGEGSRLTVL.

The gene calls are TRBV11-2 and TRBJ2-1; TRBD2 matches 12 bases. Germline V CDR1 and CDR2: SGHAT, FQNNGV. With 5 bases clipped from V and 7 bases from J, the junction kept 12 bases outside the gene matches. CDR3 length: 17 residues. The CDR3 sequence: CASSQRLASGRDNEQFF. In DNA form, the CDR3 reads TGTGCCAGCAGCCAAAGACTGGCTAGCGGGAGGGATAATGAGCAGTTCTTC.

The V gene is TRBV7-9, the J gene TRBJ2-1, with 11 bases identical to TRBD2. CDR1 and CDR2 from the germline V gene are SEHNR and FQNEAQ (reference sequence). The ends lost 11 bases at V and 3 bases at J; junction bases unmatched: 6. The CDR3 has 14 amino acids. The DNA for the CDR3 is TGTGCCGGGGGACTAGCGGCCAACTACAATGAGCAGTTCTTC. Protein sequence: CAGGLAANYNEQFF.

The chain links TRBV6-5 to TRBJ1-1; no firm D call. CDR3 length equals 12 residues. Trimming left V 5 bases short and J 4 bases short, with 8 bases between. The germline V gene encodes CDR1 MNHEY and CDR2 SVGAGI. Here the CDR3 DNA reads TGTGCCAGCAGTAGAGGGCGCACTGAAGCTTTCTTT. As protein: CASSRGRTEAFF.

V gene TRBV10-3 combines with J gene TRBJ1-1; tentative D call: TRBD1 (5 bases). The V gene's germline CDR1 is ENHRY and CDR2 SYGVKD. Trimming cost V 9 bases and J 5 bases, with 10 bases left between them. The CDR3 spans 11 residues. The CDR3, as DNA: TGTGCCATTAAACGGGGGACTGAAGCTTTCTTT. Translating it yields CAIKRGTEAFF.

CDR3 nucleotides: TGTGCCAGCAGGCCTGGACAGGGCACTGGAAACACCATATATTTT. Its protein product is CASRPGQGTGNTIYF. V is TRBV2 and J is TRBJ1-3; 8 bases match TRBD1. The length of the CDR3 is 15 residues. CDR1 is SNHLY and CDR2 is FYNNEI in the germline V gene. The V and J ends lost 6 bases and 2 bases, in that order; junction bases with no gene match: 6.

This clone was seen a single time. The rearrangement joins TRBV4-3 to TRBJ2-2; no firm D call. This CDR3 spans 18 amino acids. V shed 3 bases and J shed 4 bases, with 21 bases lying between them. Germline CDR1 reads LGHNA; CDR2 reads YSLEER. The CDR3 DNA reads TGCGCCAGCAGCCAGATTCGATCATACGTCGTTAGCACCGGGGAGCTGTTTTTT. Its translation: CASSQIRSYVVSTGELFF.

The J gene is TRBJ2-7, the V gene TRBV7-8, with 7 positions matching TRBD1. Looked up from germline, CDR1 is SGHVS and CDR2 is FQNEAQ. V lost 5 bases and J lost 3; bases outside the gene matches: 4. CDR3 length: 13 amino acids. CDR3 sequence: CASSLGQNYEQYV. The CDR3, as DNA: TGTGCCAGCAGCCTGGGACAGAACTACGAGCAGTACGTC.

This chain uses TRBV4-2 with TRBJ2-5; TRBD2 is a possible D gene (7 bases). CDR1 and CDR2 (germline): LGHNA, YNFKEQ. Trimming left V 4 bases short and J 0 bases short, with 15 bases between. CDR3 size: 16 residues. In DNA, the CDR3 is TGTGCCAGCAGCCGGGGGGGCCGGGACTACCAAGAGACCCAGTACTTC. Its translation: CASSRGGRDYQETQYF.

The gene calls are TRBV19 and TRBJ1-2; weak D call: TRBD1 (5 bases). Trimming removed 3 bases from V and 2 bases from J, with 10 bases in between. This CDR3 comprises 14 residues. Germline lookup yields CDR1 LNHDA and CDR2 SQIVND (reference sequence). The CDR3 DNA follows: TGTGCCAGTAGTATCCGTCCAGGGAACTATGGCTACACCTTC. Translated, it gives CASSIRPGNYGYTF.

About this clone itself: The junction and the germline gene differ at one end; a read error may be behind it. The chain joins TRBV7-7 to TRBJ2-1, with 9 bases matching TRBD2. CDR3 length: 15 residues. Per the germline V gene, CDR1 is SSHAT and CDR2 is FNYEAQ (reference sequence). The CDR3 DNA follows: TGTGCTAGCAGCTTGAGGCGGGAGGGCACCAATGAGCAGTTCTTC. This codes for CASSLRREGTNEQFF. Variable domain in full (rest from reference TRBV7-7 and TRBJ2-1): GAGVSQSPRYKVTKRGQDVTLRCDPISSHATLYWYQQALGQGPEFLTYFNYEAQPDKSGLPSDRFSAERPEGSISTLTIQRTEQRDSAMYRCASSLRREGTNEQFFGPGTRLTVL.

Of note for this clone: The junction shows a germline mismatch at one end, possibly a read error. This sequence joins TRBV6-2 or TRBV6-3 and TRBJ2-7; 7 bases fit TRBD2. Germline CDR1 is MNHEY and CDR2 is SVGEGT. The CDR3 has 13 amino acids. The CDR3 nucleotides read TGTGCCAGCAGCCCGTCTGGGGCTAGCGGTAATCACTTC. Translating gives CASSPSGASGNHF.